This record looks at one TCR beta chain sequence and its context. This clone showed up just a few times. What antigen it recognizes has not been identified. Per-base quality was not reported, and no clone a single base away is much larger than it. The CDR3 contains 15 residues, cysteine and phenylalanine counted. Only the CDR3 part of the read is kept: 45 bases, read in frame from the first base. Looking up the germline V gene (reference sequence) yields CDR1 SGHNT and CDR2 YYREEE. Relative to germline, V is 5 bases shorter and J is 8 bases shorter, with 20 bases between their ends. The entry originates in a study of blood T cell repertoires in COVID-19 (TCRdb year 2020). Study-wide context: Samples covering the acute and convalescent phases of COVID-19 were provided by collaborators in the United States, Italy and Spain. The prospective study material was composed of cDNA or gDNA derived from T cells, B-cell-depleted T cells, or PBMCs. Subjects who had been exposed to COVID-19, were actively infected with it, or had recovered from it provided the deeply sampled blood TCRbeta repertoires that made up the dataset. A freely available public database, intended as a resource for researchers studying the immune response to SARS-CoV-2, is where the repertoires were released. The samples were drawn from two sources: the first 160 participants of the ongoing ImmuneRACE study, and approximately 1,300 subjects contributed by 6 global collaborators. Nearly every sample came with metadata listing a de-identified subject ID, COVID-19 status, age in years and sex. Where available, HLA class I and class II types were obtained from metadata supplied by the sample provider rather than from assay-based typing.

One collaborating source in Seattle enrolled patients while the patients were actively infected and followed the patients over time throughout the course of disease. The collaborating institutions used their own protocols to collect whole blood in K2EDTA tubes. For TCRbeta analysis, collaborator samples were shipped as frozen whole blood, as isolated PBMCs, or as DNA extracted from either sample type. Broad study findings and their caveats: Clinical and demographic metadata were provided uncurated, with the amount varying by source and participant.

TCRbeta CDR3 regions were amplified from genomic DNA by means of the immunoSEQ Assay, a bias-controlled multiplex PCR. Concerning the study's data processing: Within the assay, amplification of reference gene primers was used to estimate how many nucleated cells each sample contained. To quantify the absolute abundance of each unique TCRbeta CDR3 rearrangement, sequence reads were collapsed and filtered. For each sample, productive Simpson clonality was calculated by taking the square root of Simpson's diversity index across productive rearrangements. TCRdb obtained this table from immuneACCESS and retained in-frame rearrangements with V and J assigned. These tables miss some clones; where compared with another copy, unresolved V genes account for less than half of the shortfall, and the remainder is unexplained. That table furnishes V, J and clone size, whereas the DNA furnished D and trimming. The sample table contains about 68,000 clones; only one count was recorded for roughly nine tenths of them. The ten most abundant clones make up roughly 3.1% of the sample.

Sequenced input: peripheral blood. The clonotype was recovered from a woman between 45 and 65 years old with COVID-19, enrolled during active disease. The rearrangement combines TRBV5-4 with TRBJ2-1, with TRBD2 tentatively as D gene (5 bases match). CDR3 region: CASRYGLGWRDEQFF. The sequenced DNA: TGTGCCAGCAGATATGGACTGGGATGGAGAGATGAGCAGTTCTTC.